This TCR beta chain was obtained from a study of T cells in Graves' hyperthyroidism and ophthalmopathy (dated by TCRdb to between 2017 and 2020). Looking at the study overall: Peripheral blood samples were taken at initial diagnosis, before any treatment was given. Prospective prediction of ophthalmopathy was tested in an independent validation cohort of 18 to 20 hyperthyroidism patients and 17 patients who later progressed to ophthalmopathy. In six Graves' hyperthyroidism patients, the study also compared T-cell repertoires from thyroid tissue with T-cell repertoires from blood. The 100 discovery patients were randomly split 7:3 into training and test sets. TCR Vbeta CDR3 sequencing of approximately 140 peripheral blood samples (about 45 ophthalmopathy, 75 hyperthyroidism and approximately 17 progressor patients) is reported in the paper. Once sampling was done, hyperthyroidism patients were given methimazole at a starting dose of 30 mg daily, whereas ophthalmopathy patients were given high-dose intravenous methylprednisolone. TCR V-J signatures able to tell the groups apart were searched for in a discovery cohort of 90 to 100 patients, of whom roughly 42 had Graves' ophthalmopathy and more than 55 had stable Graves' hyperthyroidism.

Paper-wide results and their limitations: No statistical method was used to set the sample size in advance, and investigators knew the group allocation. Most expanded thyroid clonotypes (frequency above 0.001) were also found in blood, which suggests that blood repertoires may mirror thyroid immune responses. A 13 V-J signature model separated ophthalmopathy from stable hyperthyroidism, with around 90% sensitivity and 81.08% specificity in cross-validation and 80%/75% in testing. During validation, the model predicted progression to ophthalmopathy a median of about 5.9 months ahead of onset, with around 65% sensitivity and 72.22% specificity.

TCR beta CDR3 regions were amplified from RNA transcripts. For the first round of RT-PCR on the TCR CDR3, the HTBI primer set was used together with the Qiagen OneStep RT-PCR kit. A second multiplex PCR round built the libraries, followed by size selection and purification. Sequencing of the libraries was done on an Illumina HiSeq2000 using paired-end 100 bp reads. Per the authors' processing: SOAPnuke was used to process the raw data, with reads discarded if the reads contained adapters or uncalled bases, had a mean Phred below 15, or lacked an exact constant-primer or identifier match. COPE v1.2.5 was used to merge high-quality paired reads, and clonotypes were defined as unique nucleotide sequences. Clonotypes were aligned to IMGT TRBV, TRBD and TRBJ reference segments using MiTCR v1.1. Only V-J combinations with frequency above 0.0001, covering approximately 99% of repertoires, were analysed. The TCS score was defined as the ratio of F50 (clonal expansion) to E x V (chaos), calculated using BLOSUM62-based TCRdist between CDR3 peptides within each V-J. Welch's t-statistics and random forest reduced several hundred V-J features to about 13, which were used in a naive Bayes classifier (R e1071). In TCRdb, the public reads were trimmed at Q25 with fastp and aligned with MiXCR, with productive beta chains retained. All rows with the same CDR3 protein become a single entry with the most common DNA and genes. It is TCRdb's table, rather than the study itself, that gives the V and J calls and clone size. The sample yields nearly 600,000 distinct CDR3 sequences; more than 13% were counted once. The biggest ten clones account for about 7% of the sample.

There are many counts of this clonotype. Its cognate antigen has yet to be identified. Base qualities are missing; no much larger clone stands one base away. Ophthalmopathy patients had moderately to severely active disease, Clinical Activity Score of at least 3, NOSPECS grade of at least 4, and duration under 3 months. The study excluded patients with uncontrolled infections, other autoimmune diseases, pregnancy or lactation. Diagnoses were based on clinical symptoms, serum thyroxine and TRAb, thyroid ultrasound and orbital computed tomography. PBMCs were isolated from about 9 ml of fresh peripheral blood by Ficoll-Paque density gradient centrifugation. Total RNA was extracted using Trizol reagent, and RNA quality was assessed on an Agilent 2100 Bioanalyzer. The receptor was isolated from a woman younger than 35 with Graves' ophthalmopathy. Sequencing was performed on blood.

The nucleotide sequence reads as follows: TGTGCCAGGAGGCCCACCCCTTTCTACGAGCAGTACTTC. Its coded protein is CARRPTPFYEQYF. The chain links TRBV6-1 with TRBJ2-7, with the D segment identity uncertain. The CDR1 and CDR2 encoded by the germline V gene are MNHNS and SASEGT. V is shortened by 9 bases, J by 3 bases, and the region joining them spans 15 bases. Taken from cysteine to phenylalanine, the CDR3 has 13 residues. Solely the CDR3 DNA is kept, with 39 bases framed from the first base.